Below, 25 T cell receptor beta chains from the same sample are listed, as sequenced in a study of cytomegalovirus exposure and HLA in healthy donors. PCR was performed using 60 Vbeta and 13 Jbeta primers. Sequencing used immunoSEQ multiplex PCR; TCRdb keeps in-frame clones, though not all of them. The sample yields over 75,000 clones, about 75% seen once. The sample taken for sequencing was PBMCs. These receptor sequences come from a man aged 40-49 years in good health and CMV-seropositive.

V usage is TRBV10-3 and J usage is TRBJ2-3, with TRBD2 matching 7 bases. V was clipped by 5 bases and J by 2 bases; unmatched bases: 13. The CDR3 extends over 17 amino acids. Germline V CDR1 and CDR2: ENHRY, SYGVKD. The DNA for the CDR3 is TGTGCCATCAGTAGTCAGTACAGCGGGGTTTCCACAGATACGCAGTATTTT. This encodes CAISSQYSGVSTDTQYF.

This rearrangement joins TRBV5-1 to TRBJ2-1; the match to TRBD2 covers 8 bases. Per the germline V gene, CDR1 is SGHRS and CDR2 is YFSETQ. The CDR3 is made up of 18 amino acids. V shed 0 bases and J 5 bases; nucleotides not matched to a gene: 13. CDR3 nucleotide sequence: TGCGCCAGCAGCTTGGAGCTGATTAGCGGGACCTACCACAATGAGCAGTTCTTC. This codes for CASSLELISGTYHNEQFF.

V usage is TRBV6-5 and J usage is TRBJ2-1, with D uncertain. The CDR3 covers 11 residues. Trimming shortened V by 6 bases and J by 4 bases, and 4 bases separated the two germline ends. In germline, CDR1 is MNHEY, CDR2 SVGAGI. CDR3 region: CASRLYNEQFF. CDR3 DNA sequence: TGTGCCAGCAGACTTTACAATGAGCAGTTCTTC.

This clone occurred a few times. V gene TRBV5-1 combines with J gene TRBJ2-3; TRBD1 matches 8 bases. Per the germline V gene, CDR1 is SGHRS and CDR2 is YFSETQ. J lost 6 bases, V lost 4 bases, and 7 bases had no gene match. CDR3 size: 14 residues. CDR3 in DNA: TGCGCCAGCAGCCCTGGACAGGGCAGGGATACGCAGTATTTT. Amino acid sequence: CASSPGQGRDTQYF.

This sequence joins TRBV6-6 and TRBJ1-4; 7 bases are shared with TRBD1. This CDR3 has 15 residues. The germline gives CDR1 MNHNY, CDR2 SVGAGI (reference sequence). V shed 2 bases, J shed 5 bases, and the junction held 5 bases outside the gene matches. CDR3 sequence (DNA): TGTGCCAGCAGTTACATGAAGGGACAGAATGAAAAACTGTTTTTT. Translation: CASSYMKGQNEKLFF.

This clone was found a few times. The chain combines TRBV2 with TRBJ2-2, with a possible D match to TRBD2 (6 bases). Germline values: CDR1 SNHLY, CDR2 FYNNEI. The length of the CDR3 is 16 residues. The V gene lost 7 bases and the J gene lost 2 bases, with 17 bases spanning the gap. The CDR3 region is CASTRGQRVNTGELFF. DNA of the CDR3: TGTGCCAGCACCCGGGGCCAGCGGGTAAACACCGGGGAGCTGTTTTTT. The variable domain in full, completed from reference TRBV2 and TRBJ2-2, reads EPEVTQTPSHQVTQMGQEVILRCVPISNHLYFYWYRQILGQKVEFLVSFYNNEISEKSEIFDDQFSVERPDGSNFTLKIRSTKLEDSAMYFCASTRGQRVNTGELFFGEGSRLTVL.

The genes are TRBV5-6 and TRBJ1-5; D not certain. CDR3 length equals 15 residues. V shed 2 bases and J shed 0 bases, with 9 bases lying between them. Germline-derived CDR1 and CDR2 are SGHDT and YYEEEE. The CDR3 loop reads CASSFLSGSNQPQHF. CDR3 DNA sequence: TGTGCCAGCAGCTTTCTGTCAGGTAGCAATCAGCCCCAGCATTTT.

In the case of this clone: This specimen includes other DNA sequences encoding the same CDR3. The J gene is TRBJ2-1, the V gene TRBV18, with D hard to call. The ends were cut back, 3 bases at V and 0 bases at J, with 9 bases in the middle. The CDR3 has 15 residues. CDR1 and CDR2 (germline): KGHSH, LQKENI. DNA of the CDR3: TGTGCCAGCTCACCCGACCGGAGCTCCTACAATGAGCAGTTCTTC. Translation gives CASSPDRSSYNEQFF.

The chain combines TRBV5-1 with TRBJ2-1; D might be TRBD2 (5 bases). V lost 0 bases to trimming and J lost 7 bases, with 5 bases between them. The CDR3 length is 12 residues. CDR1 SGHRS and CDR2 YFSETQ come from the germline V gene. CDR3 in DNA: TGCGCCAGCAGCTTGGGAGGGAATGAGCAGTTCTTC. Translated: CASSLGGNEQFF.

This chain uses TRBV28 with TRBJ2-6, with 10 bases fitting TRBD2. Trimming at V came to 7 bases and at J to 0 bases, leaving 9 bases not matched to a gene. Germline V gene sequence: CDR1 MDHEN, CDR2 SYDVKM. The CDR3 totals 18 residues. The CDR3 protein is CASIARLAGPSGANVLTF. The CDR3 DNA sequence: TGTGCCAGCATCGCCCGACTAGCGGGCCCCTCTGGGGCCAACGTCCTGACTTTC.

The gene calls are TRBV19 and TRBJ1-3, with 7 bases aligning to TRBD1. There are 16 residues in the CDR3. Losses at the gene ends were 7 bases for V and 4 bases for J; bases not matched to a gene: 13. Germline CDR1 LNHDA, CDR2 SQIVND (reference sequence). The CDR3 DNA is TGTGCCAGTAACGACTGGACCGGGACAGCCGGAAACACCATATATTTT. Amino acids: CASNDWTGTAGNTIYF.

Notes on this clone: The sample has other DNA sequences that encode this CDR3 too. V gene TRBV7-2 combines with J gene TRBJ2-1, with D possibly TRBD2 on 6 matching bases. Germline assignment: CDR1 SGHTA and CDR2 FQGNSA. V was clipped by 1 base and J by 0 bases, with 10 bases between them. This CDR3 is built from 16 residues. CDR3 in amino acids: CASSLVGGNSYNEQFF. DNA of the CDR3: TGTGCCAGCAGCTTAGTGGGGGGTAACTCCTACAATGAGCAGTTCTTC.

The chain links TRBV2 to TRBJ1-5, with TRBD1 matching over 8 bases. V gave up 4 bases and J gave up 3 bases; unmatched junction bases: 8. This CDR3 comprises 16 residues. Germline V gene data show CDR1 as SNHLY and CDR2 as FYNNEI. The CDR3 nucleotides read TGTGCCAGCAGTGGTACAGCAGGGGGCTACAATCAGCCCCAGCATTTT. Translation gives CASSGTAGGYNQPQHF.

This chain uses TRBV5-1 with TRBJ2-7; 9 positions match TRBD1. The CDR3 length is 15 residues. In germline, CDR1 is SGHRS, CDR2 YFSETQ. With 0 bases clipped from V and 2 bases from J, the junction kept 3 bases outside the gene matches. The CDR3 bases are TGCGCCAGCAGCTTGGGCAACAGGGGGCCCTACGAGCAGTACTTC. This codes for CASSLGNRGPYEQYF.

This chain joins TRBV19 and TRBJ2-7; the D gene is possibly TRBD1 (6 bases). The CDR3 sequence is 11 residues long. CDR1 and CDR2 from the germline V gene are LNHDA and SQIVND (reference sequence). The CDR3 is CAGAGTYEQYF. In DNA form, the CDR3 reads TGTGCGGGGGCAGGGACCTACGAGCAGTACTTC.

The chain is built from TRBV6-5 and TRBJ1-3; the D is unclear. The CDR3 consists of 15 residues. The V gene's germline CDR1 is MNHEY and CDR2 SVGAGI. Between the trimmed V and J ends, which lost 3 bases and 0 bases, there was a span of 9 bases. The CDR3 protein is CASSYLQSSGNTIYF. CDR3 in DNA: TGTGCCAGCAGTTATTTACAGTCCTCTGGAAACACCATATATTTT.

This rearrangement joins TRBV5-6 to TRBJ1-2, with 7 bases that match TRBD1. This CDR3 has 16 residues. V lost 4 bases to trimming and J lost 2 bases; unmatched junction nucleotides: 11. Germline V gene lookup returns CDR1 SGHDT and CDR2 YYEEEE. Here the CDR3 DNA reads TGTGCCAGCAGCCTCCGCCCGGGACAGCGAAACTATGGCTACACCTTC. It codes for CASSLRPGQRNYGYTF.

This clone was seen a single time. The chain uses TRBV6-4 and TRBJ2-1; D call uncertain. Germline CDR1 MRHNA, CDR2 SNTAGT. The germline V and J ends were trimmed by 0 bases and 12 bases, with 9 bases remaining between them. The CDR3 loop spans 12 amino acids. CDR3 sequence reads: CASSDSRLRQFF. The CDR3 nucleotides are TGTGCCAGCAGTGACTCTCGTCTTCGGCAGTTCTTC.

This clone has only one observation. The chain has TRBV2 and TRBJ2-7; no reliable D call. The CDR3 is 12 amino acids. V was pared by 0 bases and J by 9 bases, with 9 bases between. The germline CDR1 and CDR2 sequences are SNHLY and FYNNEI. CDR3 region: CASSEALAGQYF. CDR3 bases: TGTGCCAGCAGTGAAGCGCTTGCCGGGCAGTACTTC. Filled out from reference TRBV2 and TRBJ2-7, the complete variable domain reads EPEVTQTPSHQVTQMGQEVILRCVPISNHLYFYWYRQILGQKVEFLVSFYNNEISEKSEIFDDQFSVERPDGSNFTLKIRSTKLEDSAMYFCASSEALAGQYFGPGTRLTVT.

The CDR3 coding sequence is TGTGCCAGCAGTTGGACAGGGTATAATTCACCCCTCCACTTT. Translating it yields CASSWTGYNSPLHF. The chain combines TRBV6-6 with TRBJ1-6; 8 bases fit TRBD1. J lost 4 bases, V lost 4 bases, and 0 bases had no gene match. The germline V gene has CDR1 MNHNY and CDR2 SVGAGI (reference sequence). This CDR3 comprises 14 residues.

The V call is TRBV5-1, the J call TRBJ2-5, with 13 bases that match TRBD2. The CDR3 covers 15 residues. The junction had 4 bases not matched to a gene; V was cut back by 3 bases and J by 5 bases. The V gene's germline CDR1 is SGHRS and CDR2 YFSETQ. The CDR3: CASSSTSGGLETQYF. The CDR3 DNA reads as TGCGCCAGCAGCTCGACTAGCGGGGGGTTGGAGACCCAGTACTTC.

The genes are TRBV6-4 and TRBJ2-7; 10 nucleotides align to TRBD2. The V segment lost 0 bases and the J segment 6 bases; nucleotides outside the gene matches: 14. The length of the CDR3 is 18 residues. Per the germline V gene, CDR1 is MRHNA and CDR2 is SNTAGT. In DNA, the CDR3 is TGTGCCAGCAGTGACTCGGATTATACTAGCGGGGAGAGGCCCGAGCAGTACTTC. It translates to CASSDSDYTSGERPEQYF.

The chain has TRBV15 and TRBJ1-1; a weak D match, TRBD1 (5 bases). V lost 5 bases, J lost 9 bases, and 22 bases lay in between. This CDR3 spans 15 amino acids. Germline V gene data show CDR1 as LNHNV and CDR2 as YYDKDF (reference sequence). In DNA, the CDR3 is TGTGCCACCAGCTCACATAGGGGCACTAAGACAAAAGCTTTCTTT. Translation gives CATSSHRGTKTKAFF.

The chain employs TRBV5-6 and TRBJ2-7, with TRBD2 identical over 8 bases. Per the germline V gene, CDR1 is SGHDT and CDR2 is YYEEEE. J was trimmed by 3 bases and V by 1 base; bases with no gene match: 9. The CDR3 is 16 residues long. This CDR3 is CASSLPSAGEGYEQYF. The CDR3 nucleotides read TGTGCCAGCAGCTTGCCCTCAGCGGGAGAGGGCTACGAGCAGTACTTC.

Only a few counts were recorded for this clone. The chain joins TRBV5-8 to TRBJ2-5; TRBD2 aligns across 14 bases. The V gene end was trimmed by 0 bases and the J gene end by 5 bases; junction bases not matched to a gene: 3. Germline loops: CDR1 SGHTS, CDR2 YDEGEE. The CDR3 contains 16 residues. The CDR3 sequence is CASSLGTSGRSETQYF. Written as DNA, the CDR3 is TGTGCCAGCAGCTTGGGGACTAGCGGGAGGTCTGAGACCCAGTACTTC.